Listed below are T cell receptor beta chains from one sample, sequenced in a study of Tregs in tolerant kidney transplant recipients. Sequenced by immunoSEQ multiplex PCR; TCRdb stores in-frame clones only, minus some. This sample has fewer than 80,000 clones, with roughly 91% found just once. Specimen: CD4+ T cells from blood, collected before the transplant. The receptors here all came from a human donor who received a combined kidney and bone marrow transplant. Both conserved end residues are part of each CDR3. A D gene is named only where the DNA matches it firmly. Only some rows state a clone size, as once, few, many or a class for expanded clones.

-	TRBV6-6	TRBJ1-1	-	TGTGCCAGCAGTTACTCAACAAACACTGAAGCTTTCTTT	CASSYSTNTEAFF
TRBD1	TRBV5-1	TRBJ2-5	-	TGCGCCAGCAGCTTGGGGGGACAGGGGAGAGAGACCCAGTACTTC	CASSLGGQGRETQYF
TRBD2	TRBV28	TRBJ2-7	few	TGTGCCAGCAGTTTCCGAGGACTAGCGGGAGAGGGCGAGCAGTACTTC	CASSFRGLAGEGEQYF
TRBD2	TRBV2	TRBJ2-1	once	TGTGCCAGCGGGACTATATACAATGAGCAGTTCTTC	CASGTIYNEQFF
TRBD2	TRBV28	TRBJ2-3	-	TGTGCCAGCACTGGAGCGGGAGGGCATAGCACAGATACGCAGTATTTT	CASTGAGGHSTDTQYF
TRBD1	TRBV28	TRBJ2-1	-	TGTGCCAGCAGTTTATACAGGGGGGACAATGAGCAGTTCTTC	CASSLYRGDNEQFF
-	TRBV5-4	TRBJ2-3	-	TGTGCCAGCAGAACCCAGGGTCAAGGTACGCAGTATTTT	CASRTQGQGTQYF
-	TRBV4-2	TRBJ2-1	-	TGTGCCAGCAGCCAAGATTGGACTGCCAATGAGCAGTTCTTC	CASSQDWTANEQFF
TRBD2	TRBV11-2	TRBJ2-7	-	TGTGCCAGCAGCTTTTCGGGACTAGCAACCCACGAGCAGTACTTC	CASSFSGLATHEQYF
-	TRBV18	TRBJ1-2	-	TGTGCCAGCTCATTAATACAGGCTCAGGGCTACACCTTC	CASSLIQAQGYTF
TRBD2	TRBV11-3	TRBJ2-1	-	TGTGCCAGCAGCTTAAGGGGGCTAGCGGGAGGCGGGTACAATGAGCAGTTCTTC	CASSLRGLAGGGYNEQFF
-	TRBV7-6	TRBJ1-1	once	TGTGCCAGCAGCCTCAACGGGAGGGAAAACACTGAAGCTTTCTTT	CASSLNGRENTEAFF
TRBD1	TRBV15	TRBJ2-5	-	TGTGCCACCAGCAGAGGTGTGCAGAGGGGGCGCGCAGAGACCCAGTACTTC	CATSRGVQRGRAETQYF
-	TRBV7-2	TRBJ1-5	few	TGTGCCAGCAGCTTAGTGGCAGGGGCCAACCCCAATCAGCCCCAGCATTTT	CASSLVAGANPNQPQHF
-	TRBV27	TRBJ1-4	-	TGTGCCAGCAGTTTGACAGCCTCAACTAATGAAAAACTGTTTTTT	CASSLTASTNEKLFF
-	TRBV18	TRBJ2-2	-	TGTGCCAGCTCACCACCGAGGCGGGCCGGGGAGCTGTTTTTT	CASSPPRRAGELFF
TRBD1	TRBV15	TRBJ1-4	-	TGTGCCACCAGCAGAGATTCCTCCGAGACAGGGAGTGAAAAACTGTTTTTT	CATSRDSSETGSEKLFF
TRBD2	TRBV11-2	TRBJ2-7	-	TGTGCCAGCAGCTTAGTGAGTTCACTAGCGGGGTTCTACGAGCAGTACTTC	CASSLVSSLAGFYEQYF
-	TRBV5-4	TRBJ2-2	-	TGTGCCAGCAGCCCCAGAGCCCGGGGGACCGGGGAGCTGTTTTTT	CASSPRARGTGELFF
TRBD2	TRBV7-9	TRBJ2-7	-	TGTGCCAGCAGCTTACTAGCGGATACCTACGAGCAGTACTTC	CASSLLADTYEQYF
TRBD2	TRBV5-8	TRBJ2-1	-	TGTGCCAGCTCTCAGTTAGCGGGAGCTAGGGCTGAGCAGTTCTTC	CASSQLAGARAEQFF
-	TRBV28	TRBJ2-7	-	TGTGCCAGCAGTTACACAGGGTCCCACGAGCAGTACTTC	CASSYTGSHEQYF
-	TRBV7-7	TRBJ2-5	once	TGTGCCAGCAGCTTTCGGTGGGAGAGGCGGGAGACCCAGTACTTC	CASSFRWERRETQYF
-	TRBV11-2	TRBJ2-1	-	TGTGCCAGCAGCTTAGGAGGTTGGAAGGATGAGCAGTTCTTC	CASSLGGWKDEQFF
TRBD2	TRBV7-2	TRBJ2-7	-	TGTGCCAGCAGCTTCGTAGCGGGAGCGGACTACGAGCAGTACTTC	CASSFVAGADYEQYF
TRBD1	TRBV9	TRBJ2-1	once	TGTGCCAGCAGCTCAGCCGGGACAGTACGCAATGAGCAGTTCTTC	CASSSAGTVRNEQFF
TRBD2	TRBV5-4	TRBJ2-1	-	TGTGCCAGCAGCAGGACTAGCGGGAGCTACAATGAGCAGTTCTTC	CASSRTSGSYNEQFF
TRBD1	TRBV19	TRBJ1-5	-	TGTGCCACATTCCGGACAGGGACCGGTAGCAATCAGCCCCAGCATTTT	CATFRTGTGSNQPQHF